The rows below give T cell receptor beta chains drawn from one sample of a study of blood T cell repertoires in COVID-19. Measured with immunoSEQ multiplex PCR; TCRdb has only the in-frame clones, and not every one. The sample records around 200,000 clones, about 90% being singletons. Input material: peripheral blood. These receptors were taken from a man between 18 and 29 years old with active or convalescent COVID-19. The CDR3 runs from the conserved cysteine through the conserved F or W. The D gene is left open where the match is weak. The listing skips clone size in some rows; elsewhere it reads once, few, many or a size class.

d_call: TRBD2; v_call: TRBV6-5; clone_size: -; j_call: TRBJ2-1; cdr3_nt: TGTGCCAGCAGCCAGACTAGCGGGAGAGACAATGAGCAGTTCTTC; cdr3_aa: CASSQTSGRDNEQFF
d_call: TRBD2; v_call: TRBV5-1; clone_size: -; j_call: TRBJ2-2; cdr3_nt: TGCGCCAGCAGCTTGGCGTTGTCTAGCGGGAGTGGAGGCGGGGAGCTGTTTTTT; cdr3_aa: CASSLALSSGSGGGELFF
d_call: -; v_call: TRBV12-3/TRBV12-4; clone_size: -; j_call: TRBJ1-1; cdr3_nt: TGTGCCAGCAGTGGGGCTTTGAACACTGAAGCTTTCTTT; cdr3_aa: CASSGALNTEAFF
d_call: TRBD2; v_call: TRBV14; clone_size: -; j_call: TRBJ2-3; cdr3_nt: TGTGCCAGCAGCACTAGCGGGGGGCGTTCAGATACGCAGTATTTT; cdr3_aa: CASSTSGGRSDTQYF
d_call: TRBD1; v_call: TRBV5-6; clone_size: -; j_call: TRBJ1-2; cdr3_nt: TGTGCCAGCAGCTACCGGGACAGGGGGCTTGATGGCTACACCTTC; cdr3_aa: CASSYRDRGLDGYTF
d_call: -; v_call: TRBV18; clone_size: -; j_call: TRBJ2-6; cdr3_nt: TGTGCCAGCTCATCGGGCTCTGGGGCCAACGTCCTGACTTTC; cdr3_aa: CASSSGSGANVLTF
d_call: -; v_call: TRBV5-6; clone_size: -; j_call: TRBJ2-3; cdr3_nt: TGTGCCAGCAGCTCTGGGGCCAGCCGTAGCACAGATACGCAGTATTTT; cdr3_aa: CASSSGASRSTDTQYF
d_call: TRBD1; v_call: TRBV5-1; clone_size: -; j_call: TRBJ2-3; cdr3_nt: TGCGCCAGCAGCTTACGACAGGGAAAGGCAGATACGCAGTATTTT; cdr3_aa: CASSLRQGKADTQYF
d_call: -; v_call: TRBV7-2; clone_size: -; j_call: TRBJ2-5; cdr3_nt: TGTGCCAGCAGCTTAGCGGGACTCCAAGAGACCCAGTACTTC; cdr3_aa: CASSLAGLQETQYF
d_call: -; v_call: TRBV6-1; clone_size: -; j_call: TRBJ1-2; cdr3_nt: TGTGCCAGCAGTGAAGCGCTTCTGAGGGTTTATGGCTACACCTTC; cdr3_aa: CASSEALLRVYGYTF
d_call: TRBD1; v_call: TRBV5-1; clone_size: -; j_call: TRBJ1-5; cdr3_nt: TGCGCCAGCAGTCCGGGACAGGGATATCAGCCCCAGCATTTT; cdr3_aa: CASSPGQGYQPQHF
d_call: -; v_call: TRBV9; clone_size: -; j_call: TRBJ2-5; cdr3_nt: TGTGCCAGCAGCGTAACCGGGACTCAAGAGACCCAGTACTTC; cdr3_aa: CASSVTGTQETQYF
d_call: -; v_call: TRBV7-9; clone_size: -; j_call: TRBJ1-2; cdr3_nt: TGTGCCAGCAACAGACTAGGGGCCTTGGGTGGCTACACCTTC; cdr3_aa: CASNRLGALGGYTF
d_call: -; v_call: TRBV7-7; clone_size: -; j_call: TRBJ2-5; cdr3_nt: TGTGCCAGCAGCTTAGACACAGCTTCCCAAGAGACCCAGTACTTC; cdr3_aa: CASSLDTASQETQYF
d_call: TRBD1; v_call: TRBV6-5; clone_size: -; j_call: TRBJ1-1; cdr3_nt: TGTGCCAGCAGTAGGACAGGGATTGAAGCTTTCTTT; cdr3_aa: CASSRTGIEAFF
d_call: TRBD2; v_call: TRBV9; clone_size: -; j_call: TRBJ2-1; cdr3_nt: TGTGCCAGCAGCGTACAGACTAGCGGGAGTTCCTACAATGAGCAGTTCTTC; cdr3_aa: CASSVQTSGSSYNEQFF
d_call: -; v_call: TRBV6-2/TRBV6-3; clone_size: -; j_call: TRBJ1-5; cdr3_nt: TGTGCCAGCAGTAGCAGGCAAATGACCAATCAGCCCCAGCATTTT; cdr3_aa: CASSSRQMTNQPQHF
d_call: -; v_call: TRBV6-5; clone_size: -; j_call: TRBJ2-3; cdr3_nt: TGTGCCAGCAGTTACTCAGGGGCTCGTAACACAGATACGCAGTATTTT; cdr3_aa: CASSYSGARNTDTQYF
d_call: -; v_call: TRBV10-1; clone_size: -; j_call: TRBJ1-5; cdr3_nt: TGCGCCCCCCCCCACGGGTATAGCAATCAGCCCCAGCATTTT; cdr3_aa: CAPPHGYSNQPQHF
d_call: TRBD2; v_call: TRBV7-8; clone_size: -; j_call: TRBJ2-2; cdr3_nt: TGTGCCAGCAGCTTACCCGGACTAGCGGGAGGGAAAGGCGGGGAGCTGTTTTTT; cdr3_aa: CASSLPGLAGGKGGELFF
d_call: -; v_call: TRBV7-7; clone_size: once; j_call: TRBJ2-2; cdr3_nt: TGTGCTAGCAGCCCGGAGGGCACCGGGGAGCTGTTTTTT; cdr3_aa: CASSPEGTGELFF
d_call: TRBD2; v_call: TRBV6-5; clone_size: -; j_call: TRBJ2-4; cdr3_nt: TGTGCCAGCAGTTACTCAGCGGGAGGAGCCAAAAACATTCAGTACTTC; cdr3_aa: CASSYSAGGAKNIQYF
d_call: -; v_call: TRBV6-6; clone_size: -; j_call: TRBJ2-5; cdr3_nt: TGTGCCAGCAGGCGGGACCAACAAGAGACCCAGTACTTC; cdr3_aa: CASRRDQQETQYF
d_call: -; v_call: TRBV5-6; clone_size: -; j_call: TRBJ2-7; cdr3_nt: TGTGCCAGCAGGGTTGGGGCCGTTTCCTACGAGCAGTACTTC; cdr3_aa: CASRVGAVSYEQYF
d_call: -; v_call: TRBV6-5; clone_size: -; j_call: TRBJ1-3; cdr3_nt: TGTGCCAGCACCAAGGACTCAAACTCTGGAAACACCATATATTTT; cdr3_aa: CASTKDSNSGNTIYF
d_call: TRBD1; v_call: TRBV11-3; clone_size: -; j_call: TRBJ2-7; cdr3_nt: TGTGCCAGCAGCTTAGACCCGACAGGGGTCAGCTACGAGCAGTACTTC; cdr3_aa: CASSLDPTGVSYEQYF
d_call: -; v_call: TRBV19; clone_size: -; j_call: TRBJ2-1; cdr3_nt: TGTGCCAGTAGTATTATACAGGGTGGTTTTGATGAGCAGTTCTTC; cdr3_aa: CASSIIQGGFDEQFF
d_call: TRBD2; v_call: TRBV24-1; clone_size: -; j_call: TRBJ2-5; cdr3_nt: TGTGCCACCAGTGATCGATCGACTAGCCTGGGTGAGACCCAGTACTTC; cdr3_aa: CATSDRSTSLGETQYF
d_call: TRBD2; v_call: TRBV29-1; clone_size: -; j_call: TRBJ2-1; cdr3_nt: TGCAGCGTTGGGACTAGCGGTAACAATGAGCAGTTCTTC; cdr3_aa: CSVGTSGNNEQFF
d_call: -; v_call: TRBV19; clone_size: -; j_call: TRBJ2-7; cdr3_nt: TGTGCCAGTAGTTCTCCCGTCTCCTACGAGCAGTACTTC; cdr3_aa: CASSSPVSYEQYF
d_call: TRBD1; v_call: TRBV30; clone_size: once; j_call: TRBJ1-1; cdr3_nt: TGTGCCTGGAGTTTTGCTCGGACAGGGAACACTGAAGCTTTCTTT; cdr3_aa: CAWSFARTGNTEAFF
d_call: -; v_call: TRBV30; clone_size: -; j_call: TRBJ1-2; cdr3_nt: TGTGCCTGGAGTGCAGAGGTTCGCTACACCTTC; cdr3_aa: CAWSAEVRYTF
d_call: -; v_call: TRBV7-2; clone_size: -; j_call: TRBJ2-7; cdr3_nt: TGTGCCAGCAGCTCAGGAAACTCCTATATTGATTACGAGCAGTACTTC; cdr3_aa: CASSSGNSYIDYEQYF
d_call: -; v_call: TRBV19; clone_size: -; j_call: TRBJ1-2; cdr3_nt: TGTGCCAGTAGTATGGGGGGGGAAGCTCGTGGCTACACCTTC; cdr3_aa: CASSMGGEARGYTF
d_call: -; v_call: TRBV6-1; clone_size: -; j_call: TRBJ1-4; cdr3_nt: TGTGCCAGCAGTGAAGGTCACAGTAATGAAAAACTGTTTTTT; cdr3_aa: CASSEGHSNEKLFF
d_call: TRBD1; v_call: TRBV9; clone_size: few; j_call: TRBJ1-6; cdr3_nt: TGTGCCAGCAGCCCCCGGACAGGGGGAAATTCACCCCTCCACTTT; cdr3_aa: CASSPRTGGNSPLHF
d_call: TRBD2; v_call: TRBV19; clone_size: -; j_call: TRBJ2-2; cdr3_nt: TGTGCCAGTAGTCTCCTTAGGGGACTAGGCGGGAACGGGGAGCTGTTTTTT; cdr3_aa: CASSLLRGLGGNGELFF
d_call: -; v_call: TRBV4-1; clone_size: -; j_call: TRBJ1-2; cdr3_nt: TGCGCCAGCAGCCAAGGAAGTGAACTTAGCGGTTATGGCTACACCTTC; cdr3_aa: CASSQGSELSGYGYTF
d_call: -; v_call: TRBV28; clone_size: -; j_call: TRBJ2-5; cdr3_nt: TGTGCCAGCAGTTTTTGGACACAAGAGACCCAGTACTTC; cdr3_aa: CASSFWTQETQYF
d_call: TRBD1; v_call: TRBV6-5; clone_size: few; j_call: TRBJ1-5; cdr3_nt: TGTGCCAGCACCACGGACAGGAATCAGCCCCAGCATTTT; cdr3_aa: CASTTDRNQPQHF
d_call: TRBD2; v_call: TRBV30; clone_size: -; j_call: TRBJ2-1; cdr3_nt: TGTGCCTGGAGTGTAGGAACGGGCAGCGGGGATAATGAGCAGTTCTTC; cdr3_aa: CAWSVGTGSGDNEQFF
d_call: -; v_call: TRBV7-9; clone_size: once; j_call: TRBJ1-3; cdr3_nt: TGTGCCAGCAGCTTAGCGGGAGGGGCCGGAAACACCATATATTTT; cdr3_aa: CASSLAGGAGNTIYF
d_call: -; v_call: TRBV5-1; clone_size: -; j_call: TRBJ1-1; cdr3_nt: TGCGCCAGCAGCCAGAGAATGACAGGTTCGAACACTGAAGCTTTCTTT; cdr3_aa: CASSQRMTGSNTEAFF